This TCR beta chain was retrieved from a study of control samples from healthy donors and cancer patients. The CDR3 is 12 residues long. Germline V gene sequence: CDR1 SEHNR, CDR2 FQNEAQ (reference sequence). The V gene lost 1 base and the J gene lost 10 bases, with 11 bases spanning the gap. This clone occurred a few times. Sequencing was performed with immunoSEQ multiplex PCR; in TCRdb, only in-frame clones are kept and a portion is missing. The sample lists about 98,000 clones, 82% occurring once. Sequenced material: blood. The clonotype was recovered from a man in his sixties in good health. The chain links TRBV7-9 to TRBJ2-7; D unclear. CDR3 loop: CASSLDGPDQYF. DNA of the CDR3: TGTGCCAGCAGCTTAGACGGACCCGATCAGTACTTC.